Given below is one T cell receptor (beta chain) in context. The antigen is unknown. Trimming stripped 4 bases from V and 4 bases from J, with 9 bases between. The CDR3 loop spans 14 amino acids. CDR1 and CDR2 from the germline V gene are SGHRS and YFSETQ. This sample was included in a study of OX40 agonist ivuxolimab in advanced cancers. Study as a whole: The group had a mean age of about 60 years, ranged from roughly 23 to 79, and was 82.7% male. Study findings and constraints: Dosing at 0.1 to 3.0 mg/kg was accompanied by clonal expansion of CD4+ and CD8+ blood T cells by week 6. There were, on average, more expanded clones in CD8+ T cells than in CD4+.

With baseline, cycle 4 day 1, and cycle 7 day 1 as timepoints, blood was sampled. Assay used: immunoSEQ multiplex PCR; TCRdb lists only in-frame clones, some missing. The top ten clones hold roughly 0.59% of a sample with over 100,000 clones, over 75% of them seen once. The V gene is TRBV5-1, the J gene TRBJ2-6, with D hard to call. This receptor was taken from an adult with an advanced solid tumor such as melanoma, head and neck, liver or kidney cancer. The sequencing here drew on CD4+ or CD8+ T cells sorted from blood, taken in a trial of the OX40 agonist ivuxolimab. CDR3 nucleotides: TGCGCCAGCAGCGATCATTCCGGGGCCAACGTCCTGACTTTC. As protein: CASSDHSGANVLTF.